This T cell receptor (beta chain) was documented in a study of cytomegalovirus exposure and HLA in healthy donors. Study results and limitations: A few CMV-associated chains were confirmed in vitro to be specific for CMV antigens. The listing of fewer than 200 TCR beta chains classed them as cytomegalovirus-associated. In all likelihood, a cluster of highly shared sequence variants was a sequencing artifact. Most TCR sequences showed up rarely, but some public TCRs showed up in many donors.

The primer mix had 60 Vbeta and 13 Jbeta primers. Here immunoSEQ multiplex PCR was the method, and the copy in TCRdb shows in-frame clones only, minus some. This listing includes fewer than 50,000 clones. Concerning this clone itself: Antigen unknown.

Germline CDR1 is MNHNY and CDR2 is SVGAGI (reference sequence). The CDR3 consists of 16 residues. The ends lost 6 bases at V and 8 bases at J; junction bases unmatched: 13. The chain couples TRBV6-6 to TRBJ1-6, with 7 bases fitting TRBD1. This sequence originates from a male donor in good health and CMV-seronegative. The sample comprised PBMCs. CDR3 sequence reads: CASRNPTGLKDSPLHF. The CDR3 DNA sequence: TGTGCCAGCAGAAATCCGACAGGGTTGAAAGATTCACCCCTCCACTTT.